What follows are 27 T cell receptor beta chains derived from one specimen sequenced in a study of blood T cell repertoires in COVID-19. Repertoires were generated with immunoSEQ multiplex PCR, while TCRdb's copy carries only in-frame clones and drops some. The table records more than 30,000 clones, about 94% of them present only once. The sequencing sample was made of peripheral blood. Receptors were obtained from a human donor with active COVID-19. The donor label of this sample is uncertain.

The chain joins TRBV28 to TRBJ2-1, with TRBD1 identical over 9 bases. The germline CDR1 and CDR2 sequences are MDHEN and SYDVKM. The CDR3 runs 16 residues. The J segment lost 4 bases and the V segment lost 6 bases, leaving 10 bases of the junction unmatched. CDR3 coding DNA: TGTGCCAGCAGAAAAACAGGGGGCGCGACTTACAATGAGCAGTTCTTC. Protein sequence: CASRKTGGATYNEQFF.

This chain connects TRBV28 to TRBJ2-7; D call uncertain. Per germline, CDR1 MDHEN and CDR2 SYDVKM. Trimming pared 1 base from V and 4 bases from J, leaving 8 bases between. This CDR3 contains 13 residues. The CDR3: CASSLSTAYEQYF. The CDR3 DNA follows: TGTGCCAGCAGTTTATCAACCGCGTACGAGCAGTACTTC. Full variable domain (missing parts from reference TRBV28 and TRBJ2-7): DVKVTQSSRYLVKRTGEKVFLECVQDMDHENMFWYRQDPGLGLRLIYFSYDVKMKEKGDIPEGYSVSREKKERFSLILESASTNQTSMYLCASSLSTAYEQYFGPGTRLTVT.

The chain recombines TRBV5-4 with TRBJ2-1; a possible D gene is TRBD2 (7 bases). The CDR3 length is 16 residues. V gave up 9 bases and J gave up 3 bases, with 22 bases separating them. The germline V gene encodes CDR1 SGHNT and CDR2 YYREEE (reference sequence). This CDR3 reads CATSRVGGVNYNEQFF. CDR3 DNA sequence: TGTGCCACCAGTCGGGTAGGGGGGGTTAACTACAATGAGCAGTTCTTC.

The V and J genes are TRBV10-3 and TRBJ2-5; possible D gene TRBD1, 6 bases. V was shortened by 3 bases and J by 7 bases, with 12 bases between the two germline ends. Germline CDR1 is ENHRY and CDR2 is SYGVKD. The CDR3 contains 13 residues. The CDR3 loop reads CAISDAGAGTQYF. CDR3 DNA sequence: TGTGCCATCAGTGATGCAGGGGCCGGGACCCAGTACTTC.

The gene calls are TRBV3-1 (or the pseudogene TRBV3-2) and TRBJ1-2; a possible D gene is TRBD1 (6 bases). The CDR3 is 18 amino acids. The V end was cut by 6 bases, the J end by 2 bases, with 25 bases between. Germline lookup yields CDR1 LGHDT and CDR2 YNNKEL (reference sequence). The CDR3 nucleotides read TGTGCCAGCAGTCATAGCCACAGGGCCTCGTCTCCAAACTATGGCTACACCTTC. This sequence encodes CASSHSHRASSPNYGYTF.

J is TRBJ1-5 and V is TRBV6-2 or TRBV6-3; TRBD1 is a possible D gene (5 bases). V shed 2 bases and J shed 4 bases, with 18 bases lying between them. The CDR3 runs 17 residues. The germline CDR1 and CDR2 sequences are MNHEY and SVGEGT. For the CDR3, the DNA is TGTGCCAGCAGTTACCCACTCCAGGGTACGCGGAATCAGCCCCAGCATTTT. Translation: CASSYPLQGTRNQPQHF.

This rearrangement joins TRBV7-8 to TRBJ2-2; TRBD1 might be the D (5 bases). Germline CDR1 and CDR2: SGHVS and FQNEAQ. This CDR3 contains 14 residues. The V gene lost 6 bases and the J gene lost 2 bases, with 10 bases spanning the gap. CDR3 sequence (DNA): TGTGCCAGCAGTTCGCAGGGTAACACCGGGGAGCTGTTTTTT. Translated, it gives CASSSQGNTGELFF.

The chain joins TRBV11-3 to TRBJ2-7; 7 nucleotides agree with TRBD1. The ends lost 5 bases at V and 4 bases at J; junction bases unmatched: 11. This CDR3 has 15 amino acids. Germline V CDR1 and CDR2: SGHNT, YENEEA. CDR3 DNA: TGTGCCAGCAGCCTTGGGGCAGGGGGAGATTACGAGCAGTACTTC. It is translated as CASSLGAGGDYEQYF.

CDR3: CASSLTRGQFF. CDR3 in DNA: TGTGCCAGCAGCTTAACACGGGGGCAGTTCTTC. The J gene is TRBJ2-1, the V gene TRBV7-9, with D possibly TRBD2 on 5 matching bases. The CDR3 is made up of 11 amino acids. Trimming shortened V by 2 bases and J by 12 bases, and 8 bases separated the two germline ends. CDR1 is SEHNR and CDR2 is FQNEAQ in the germline V gene (reference sequence). Looking up the rest from reference TRBV7-9 and TRBJ2-1 gives the full variable domain: DTGVSQNPRHKITKRGQNVTFRCDPISEHNRLYWYRQTLGQGPEFLTYFQNEAQLEKSRLLSDRFSAERPKGSFSTLEIQRTEQGDSAMYLCASSLTRGQFFGPGTRLTVL.

The V gene is TRBV29-1, the J gene TRBJ1-3; D uncertain. Germline V gene lookup returns CDR1 SQVTM and CDR2 ANQGSEA. V shed 7 bases and J shed 3 bases, with 13 bases lying between them. This CDR3 spans 13 amino acids. CDR3: CSAGPGNGNTIYF. For the CDR3, the DNA is TGCAGCGCCGGACCGGGAAATGGAAACACCATATATTTT.

The V and J genes are TRBV7-6 and TRBJ2-7, with 9 bases that match TRBD2. With 4 bases clipped from V and 1 base from J, the junction kept 5 bases outside the gene matches. The CDR3 loop spans 15 amino acids. In germline, CDR1 is SGHVS, CDR2 FNYEAQ. CDR3 sequence: CASSYTAGGSYEQYF. In DNA, the CDR3 is TGTGCCAGCAGCTATACGGCGGGAGGGTCCTACGAGCAGTACTTC. The entire variable domain, with the rest obtained from reference TRBV7-6 and TRBJ2-7, is as follows: GAGVSQSPRYKVTKRGQDVALRCDPISGHVSLYWYRQALGQGPEFLTYFNYEAQQDKSGLPNDRFSAERPEGSISTLTIQRTEQRDSAMYRCASSYTAGGSYEQYFGPGTRLTVT.

The chain carries TRBV25-1 and TRBJ1-2; D might be TRBD1 (6 bases). CDR1 is MGHDK, CDR2 SYGVNS, per germline. CDR3 length: 16 residues. Trimming stripped 4 bases from V and 4 bases from J, with 19 bases between. The CDR3 spells CASSGAGQLGAYGYTF. The CDR3 nucleotides read TGTGCCAGCAGTGGGGCCGGACAGCTAGGGGCCTATGGCTACACCTTC.

The V and J genes are TRBV6-5 and TRBJ1-4; 9 bases fit TRBD1. V shed 5 bases, J shed 8 bases, and the junction held 9 bases outside the gene matches. This CDR3 spans 15 amino acids. Germline CDR1 is MNHEY and CDR2 is SVGAGI. CDR3 coding DNA: TGTGCCAGCAGTCAAAAACAGGGGGCGGGGGAAAAACTGTTTTTT. Its translation: CASSQKQGAGEKLFF.

The chain carries TRBV20-1 and TRBJ2-3, with no clear D. The CDR3 is 15 residues long. With 3 bases removed from V and 4 bases from J, the gap between germline ends came to 17 bases. Looked up from germline, CDR1 is DFQATT and CDR2 is SNEGSKA (reference sequence). In DNA form, the CDR3 reads TGCAGTGCTAGTAAGACTGATCAACGATCAGATACGCAGTATTTT. As protein: CSASKTDQRSDTQYF.

V is TRBV12-5 and J is TRBJ1-1; D not certain. Germline assignment: CDR1 LGHNT and CDR2 FRNRAP. Deletions cut 11 bases from V and 0 bases from J, with 7 bases between. The CDR3 is made up of 11 amino acids. The DNA for the CDR3 is TGTGCTGGAGCCTTGAACACTGAAGCTTTCTTT. As protein: CAGALNTEAFF.

This rearrangement joins TRBV11-3 to TRBJ2-3; 7 positions match TRBD1. Trimming took 5 bases from V and 2 from J; bases not matched to a gene: 7. The CDR3 runs to 15 residues. The germline CDR1 and CDR2 sequences are SGHNT and YENEEA. The CDR3 DNA sequence: TGTGCCAGCAGCCTGGGACAGACCTTCACAGATACGCAGTATTTT. This codes for CASSLGQTFTDTQYF.

The J gene is TRBJ2-7, the V gene TRBV7-9; 9 bases match TRBD2. Germline CDR1 SEHNR, CDR2 FQNEAQ (reference sequence). This CDR3 is built from 17 residues. The ends lost 0 bases at V and 2 bases at J; junction bases unmatched: 8. The CDR3 reads CASSLAGWAGGPYEQYF. CDR3 DNA: TGTGCCAGCAGCTTAGCCGGTTGGGCGGGAGGGCCCTACGAGCAGTACTTC.

This CDR3 is CASSPPTGGFETQYF. CDR3 coding DNA: TGTGCCAGCTCACCACCGACAGGGGGCTTTGAGACCCAGTACTTC. V is TRBV18 and J is TRBJ2-5; 10 positions agree with TRBD1. Trimming took 0 bases from V and 5 from J; bases not matched to a gene: 3. From germline, CDR1 is KGHSH and CDR2 LQKENI. CDR3 length equals 15 residues.

The chain carries TRBV7-2 and TRBJ2-3; D is uncertain. The CDR3 runs 14 residues. Trimming removed 3 bases at V and 4 bases at J, with 11 bases between. CDR1 is SGHTA and CDR2 is FQGNSA in the germline V gene. CDR3 sequence (DNA): TGTGCCAGCAGCTTGGGCTGGTCGGCAGATACGCAGTATTTT. Its protein is CASSLGWSADTQYF.

The genes are TRBV5-1 and TRBJ2-2; the D gene is possibly TRBD2 (6 bases). The ends were cut back, 8 bases at V and 5 bases at J, with 19 bases in the middle. The germline V gene encodes CDR1 SGHRS and CDR2 YFSETQ. CDR3 length: 15 amino acids. For the CDR3, the DNA is TGCGCCAGTATTCCGGGACTTCGTGCGACCGGGGAGCTGTTTTTT. Translated, it gives CASIPGLRATGELFF.

Remarks on this clone: Its ends do not fully match the called genes, so a read error is possible. The rearrangement links TRBV10-1 to TRBJ2-4; unclear D gene. Germline CDR1 WNHNN, CDR2 SYGVQD (reference sequence). The CDR3 loop spans 9 amino acids. Here the CDR3 reads CASKRNLDF. The CDR3 DNA reads TGCGCCAGCAAGAGGAATCTGGACTTC.

This chain uses TRBV28 with TRBJ2-7, with 10 bases lining up with TRBD1. The germline CDR1 and CDR2 sequences are MDHEN and SYDVKM. The CDR3 runs to 15 residues. The V and J ends lost 6 bases and 2 bases, in that order; junction bases with no gene match: 7. The CDR3: CASRATGGAAYEQYF. The CDR3 DNA reads as TGTGCCAGCAGGGCGACAGGGGGCGCCGCCTACGAGCAGTACTTC.

This chain links TRBV6-2 or TRBV6-3 with TRBJ1-5; 10 bases are shared with TRBD1. Trimming took 6 bases from V and 3 from J; bases not matched to a gene: 8. CDR1 is MNHEY, CDR2 SVGEGT, per germline. There are 16 residues in the CDR3. The CDR3, as DNA: TGTGCCAGCAGCACCCGGGACAGGGGACCCAATCAGCCCCAGCATTTT. Translation gives CASSTRDRGPNQPQHF.

The V and J genes are TRBV7-5 and TRBJ2-7; the D call in the table, TRBD1, was not verified against the DNA. TRBV7-5 is tagged as a pseudogene. CDR3 length: 16 amino acids. Here the CDR3 DNA reads TGTGCCAGAAGCCCCAGGGACAAACAAAGCTCCTACGAGCAGTACTTC. This encodes CARSPRDKQSSYEQYF.

The chain links TRBV27 to TRBJ2-3, with TRBD2 matching 14 bases. The trim removed 5 bases at V and 6 bases at J, leaving 10 bases unmatched. The germline CDR1 and CDR2 sequences are MNHEY and SMNVEV (reference sequence). The CDR3 sequence is 17 residues long. The CDR3 nucleotides read TGTGCCAGCAGTAAATGGACTAGCGGGGGGAGGGTGGATACGCAGTATTTT. As protein: CASSKWTSGGRVDTQYF.

This chain connects TRBV7-9 to TRBJ2-2; 7 nucleotides align to TRBD1. The CDR3 length is 14 residues. V gave up 4 bases and J gave up 4 bases; unmatched junction bases: 3. Germline CDR1 and CDR2: SEHNR and FQNEAQ (reference sequence). The CDR3: CASSSTGSTGELFF. CDR3 nucleotides: TGTGCCAGCAGCTCGACAGGGTCCACCGGGGAGCTGTTTTTT.

The rearrangement uses TRBV27 and TRBJ1-2; 7 bases align to TRBD1. CDR1 MNHEY and CDR2 SMNVEV come from the germline V gene (reference sequence). There are 15 residues in the CDR3. V shed 6 bases and J 6 bases; nucleotides not matched to a gene: 13. The CDR3 protein is CASRDGDRDTNGYTF. The CDR3 bases are TGTGCCAGCAGGGACGGGGACAGAGACACCAATGGCTACACCTTC.